This TCR beta chain was recorded in a study of cytomegalovirus exposure and HLA in healthy donors. The study's findings and limits: The study dropped some indistinguishable V segments, TRBV6-2 and TRBV6-3 among them. As a later analysis showed, several of the most significant clusters appeared to be linked to common viral pathogens. Later analysis demonstrated an association between a missense DCLRE1C variant and TCR beta V- and J-gene trimming.

On this clone itself: Its antigen remains unidentified. The sample holds other DNA sequences that translate to the same CDR3.

The CDR3 loop spans 11 amino acids. The germline CDR1 and CDR2 sequences are SGHDN and FVKESK. Trimming took 1 base from V and 5 from J, leaving 3 bases between them. A multiplex PCR was run with 60 Vbeta primers and 13 Jbeta primers. The data were produced by immunoSEQ multiplex PCR, yet TCRdb's version contains in-frame clones alone and is incomplete. The sample carries around 210,000 clones, roughly 77% recorded once. The V call is TRBV14, the J call TRBJ2-7; no clear D. The sample was PBMCs. This clonotype was sampled from a male donor in good health and CMV-seropositive. DNA of the CDR3: TGTGCCAGCAGCCAAGTTAACGAGCAGTACTTC. Translation gives CASSQVNEQYF.